This TCR beta chain was identified during a study of Graves' ophthalmopathy and Graves' hyperthyroidism. The sample holds many counts of this clonotype. The antigen remains undetermined. One end of the junction fails to match germline, which may point to a read error. This CDR3 has 16 residues. Germline V CDR1 and CDR2: MNHEY, SVGEGT. Amplification targeted the TCR beta CDR3 regions, with RNA transcripts as the source material. Second-round multiplex PCR came after first-round RT-PCR with HTBI primers. TCRdb processed the multiplex PCR reads anew with MiXCR; each CDR3 protein has one entry. In the table there are just over 400,000 distinct CDR3 sequences, 21% of which are singletons. Study findings and constraints: The model reached 65% to 71% sensitivity and around 72% specificity for predicting ophthalmopathy progression.

This sequence was found in a woman younger than 30 with stable Graves' hyperthyroidism. The chain combines TRBV6-2 or TRBV6-3 with TRBJ2-4, with D perhaps matching TRBD1 (5 bases). What was sequenced was peripheral blood. CDR3 DNA sequence: TGTGCCAGCGCTCTTCAAGGGGCCCTTTCTAAAAACATTAAGTACTTC. It codes for CASALQGALSKNIKYF.